The source of this T cell receptor (beta chain) is a study of control samples from healthy donors and cancer patients. Clones were sequenced by immunoSEQ multiplex PCR, and TCRdb holds only the in-frame ones, with some missing. The profile shows 150,000 or so clones, 90% to 95% of them singletons. This clone was seen just once. Germline V gene lookup returns CDR1 MNHEY and CDR2 SMNVEV (reference sequence). This CDR3 is 16 amino acids long. Trimming at V came to 6 bases and at J to 5 bases, leaving 9 bases not matched to a gene. The specimen was blood. This sequence originates from a man in his late teens or twenties in good health. The J gene is TRBJ2-1, the V gene TRBV27, with 11 nucleotides matching TRBD2. The CDR3 protein is CASRIGRLAGNNEQFF. The CDR3, as DNA: TGTGCCAGCAGGATAGGTCGACTAGCGGGAAACAATGAGCAGTTCTTC.